The subject of this entry is one TCR beta chain. Its target is unknown. Clones were read by immunoSEQ multiplex PCR, and TCRdb kept only the in-frame ones, dropping some. The sample has about 77,000 clones; 85% are singletons. The CDR3 length is 15 residues. Germline V CDR1 and CDR2: LNHDA, SQIVND (reference sequence). The V segment lost 6 bases and the J segment 6 bases; nucleotides outside the gene matches: 7. This entry comes from a study of OX40 agonist ivuxolimab in advanced cancers. General observations from the study: In a subset of nonresponders, normalized T-cell clonal expansion was also low. Compared with others, partial responders at 0.1-3.0 mg/kg displayed clonal expansion among the lowest.

The clonotype originates from an adult with an advanced solid tumor such as melanoma, head and neck, liver or kidney cancer. The chain carries TRBV19 and TRBJ2-2, with 10 bases identical to TRBD1. The sample consisted of CD4+ or CD8+ T cells sorted from blood, taken in a trial of the OX40 agonist ivuxolimab. CDR3 sequence: CASRGTGAGSGELFF. CDR3 bases: TGTGCCAGTAGAGGGACAGGGGCGGGATCCGGGGAGCTGTTTTTT.